This T cell receptor (beta chain) was profiled in a study of cytomegalovirus exposure and HLA in healthy donors. Primers for the PCR totalled 60 Vbeta and 13 Jbeta. This table comes from immunoSEQ multiplex PCR, and its TCRdb copy is limited to in-frame clones, with some not included. The table has about 160,000 clones, roughly 85% seen once. Study observations and caveats: A link between a missense DCLRE1C variant and TCR beta V- and J-gene trimming emerged from a later analysis. CMV serostatus was the only immune exposure information that was available. Sequences of the TCR beta chain were said to predict the HLA-A and HLA-B alleles of most subjects accurately. Researchers catalogued some 160 TCR beta chains as cytomegalovirus-associated.

A remark on this clone: Its antigen is unidentified.

This CDR3 comprises 15 residues. The trim removed 6 bases at V and 0 bases at J, leaving 4 bases unmatched. In germline, CDR1 is SGHRS, CDR2 YFSETQ. V usage is TRBV5-1 and J usage is TRBJ2-3, with 10 positions matching TRBD2. Sequencing was done on a sample of PBMCs. This clonotype originated in a man aged 40-55 years in good health and CMV-seronegative. The CDR3 sequence: CASTTSGISTDTQYF. For the CDR3, the DNA is TGCGCCAGCACAACTAGCGGGATTAGCACAGATACGCAGTATTTT.